This T cell receptor beta chain was obtained from a study of early T cells in non-severe SARS-CoV-2 infection. As for the study in general: Chains stayed unpaired after sequencing of bulk RNA from unsorted whole blood.

Germline V lookup: CDR1 SGHAT, CDR2 FQNNGV. V was pared by 3 bases and J by 2 bases, with 13 bases between. The CDR3 spans 15 residues. About this clonotype itself: The target antigen is unknown.

Individual cDNA molecules received unique molecular identifiers. MiXCR, applied by TCRdb to the 5' RACE reads, yields one record per CDR3 protein. Here the sample spans about 64,000 distinct CDR3 sequences, roughly 18% being singletons. Findings and caveats of the study: The VDJdb matching leaned toward anti-spike CD8 responses and overlooked private and CD4 specificities.

The chain carries TRBV11-2 and TRBJ2-5; D call uncertain. The receptor was isolated from an adult who was a healthcare worker with PCR-confirmed SARS-CoV-2 infection or an uninfected control (not recorded which). The input for sequencing was whole blood, taken at baseline. The CDR3 is CASSFNAEGQETQYF. The CDR3 coding sequence is TGTGCCAGCAGCTTTAACGCGGAAGGGCAAGAGACCCAGTACTTC.